This TCR beta chain was captured in a study of blood T cells in healthy people across ages. Primed by a sample-barcoded 5' primer and a J-beta primer mix, a second PCR proceeded for about 6 to 12 cycles. TCRdb re-called the 5' RACE reads through MiXCR, storing one row per CDR3 protein. The sample holds fewer than 800,000 distinct CDR3 sequences, around 21% seen once. Only a few counts were recorded for this clonotype. The CDR3 extends over 14 amino acids. The V gene lost 4 bases and the J gene lost 6 bases, with 13 bases spanning the gap. CDR1 is SGHRS, CDR2 YFSETQ, per germline. The specimen was blood. The clonotype originates from a man aged 65 to 79 in good health. This chain connects TRBV5-1 to TRBJ2-2, with D perhaps matching TRBD2 (6 bases). The CDR3 region has the DNA TGCGCCAGCAGCAAGACTAGTGCCCCCGGGGAGCTGTTTTTT. It yields the protein CASSKTSAPGELFF.